One sample yielded the 8 T cell receptor beta chains listed below, sequenced in a study of CD8+CD57+ T cells in acquired aplastic anemia (dated by TCRdb to the late 2010s). The patients picked for sequencing were ones in whom flow cytometry had shown an expansion of CD8+CD57+ cells. Instrument used: Illumina HiSeq 2000. Genomic DNA was used as template for profiling of TCR beta VDJ combinations and CDR3 sequences. TCRdb reanalyzed the raw reads on its own, using fastp at Q25 for trimming and MiXCR for clone calling, and kept in-frame beta chains. Entries are consolidated by CDR3 protein sequence, retaining the most common genes and DNA. The sample yields approximately 260,000 distinct CDR3 sequences; roughly 82% were counted once. The ten largest clones take up approximately 42% of the sample. Specimen: sorted CD4+, CD8+, or CD8+CD57+ T cells (not recorded which) from PBMCs. The receptors shown here come from a human donor with aplastic anemia.

The V and J genes are TRBV10-3 and TRBJ1-5; no clear D gene. The CDR3 spans 15 residues. Germline CDR1 and CDR2: ENHRY and SYGVKD. The CDR3 reads CGISDVGLRHQPQHF. The CDR3 DNA is TGTGGTATCAGCGATGTAGGCCTGAGACATCAGCCCCAGCATTTT.

The chain's CDR3 is CSASPSTGGMDEQYF. The DNA of the CDR3 is TGCAGTGCTAGTCCATCGACAGGGGGCATGGACGAGCAGTACTTC. The V gene is TRBV20-1, the J gene TRBJ2-7; 10 bases line up with TRBD1. Germline assignment: CDR1 DFQATT and CDR2 SNEGSKA (reference sequence). The CDR3 has 15 amino acids. V trimming: 3 bases; J trimming: 5 bases; junction bases outside the gene matches: 10.

This clonotype appeared once. The rearrangement links TRBV2 to TRBJ2-3; tentatively, D is TRBD1 (6 bases). The CDR3 has 16 residues. Germline loops: CDR1 SNHLY, CDR2 FYNNEI. V was shortened by 5 bases and J by 6 bases, with 21 bases between the two germline ends. The CDR3 bases are TGTGCCAGCAGTTCTTCCGGGACAAGGATTGTGGATACGCAGTATTTT. As protein: CASSSSGTRIVDTQYF.

In the case of this clonotype: The junction does not match germline at one end; this may be a read error. The chain uses TRBV7-6 and TRBJ2-1, with D possibly matching TRBD1 (6 bases). TRBJ2-7 matches the DNA end more closely, so the J call is doubtful. The CDR3 contains 15 residues. Germline V gives CDR1 SGHVS, CDR2 FNYEAQ. The CDR3 loop is CASSQTLGGKNEQYF. In DNA, the CDR3 is TGCGCCAGCAGCCAAACCCTAGGGGGTAAAAATGAGCAGTACTTC.

This clonotype was seen just once. The chain links TRBV7-9 to TRBJ2-5; 8 bases match TRBD2. Germline assignment: CDR1 SEHNR and CDR2 FQNEAQ (reference sequence). With V trimmed by 3 bases and J by 12 bases, 15 bases remained unmatched. This CDR3 contains 15 residues. The CDR3 nucleotides are TGTGCCAGCAGCTTTCAAGGAAGCGGGGGAGACGCCGAGTACTTC. It translates to CASSFQGSGGDAEYF.

Turning to this clonotype: An end of the junction differs from the germline gene, which may be a read error. The rearrangement joins TRBV9 to TRBJ2-1; 10 bases align to TRBD2. Germline-derived CDR1 and CDR2 are SGDLS and YYNGEE. The CDR3 runs 14 residues. CDR3 sequence: CASSEQRGGNEQFF. The CDR3 DNA reads TGCGCCAGCAGTGAACAGCGGGGGGGGAATGAGCAGTTCTTC. Filled out from reference TRBV9 and TRBJ2-1, the complete variable domain reads DSGVTQTPKHLITATGQRVTLRCSPRSGDLSVYWYQQSLDQGLQFLIQYYNGEERAKGNILERFSAQQFPDLHSELNLSSLELGDSALYFCASSEQRGGNEQFFGPGTRLTVL.

This clonotype was detected once. A read error may account for a junction end that differs from germline. The chain links TRBV7-3 to TRBJ2-7, with a tentative D call TRBD2 (5 bases). The length of the CDR3 is 14 residues. CDR1 and CDR2 (germline): SGHTA, FQGTGA. Here the CDR3 reads CASSGRGRAYDQYF. In nucleotides, the CDR3 is TGTGCCAGCAGCGGCCGAGGGCGCGCCTACGATCAGTACTTC.

As regards this clonotype: The junction and the germline gene differ at one end; a read error may be behind it. Here the CDR3 reads CASGLAGQGFEGNTIYF. CDR3 DNA sequence: TGTGCCAGCGGCTTGGCTGGACAGGGGTTCGAAGGAAACACCATATATTTT. This chain links TRBV5-6 with TRBJ1-3; the match to TRBD1 covers 9 bases. Germline CDR1 reads SGHDT; CDR2 reads YYEEEE. The CDR3 loop spans 17 amino acids.